This entry features one T cell receptor (beta chain) sequence. As yet, its antigen is unknown. The data were obtained in a study of CD8 T cells in Susac syndrome. Reverse transcription used about 0.5 to 1 ug RNA and random hexamers. The amplification used immunoSEQ multiplex PCR on TCR beta CDR3; it spanned 54 Vbeta and 13 Jbeta. Via MiXCR, TCRdb re-called the immunoSEQ multiplex PCR reads, giving one row per CDR3 protein. The sample contains approximately 49,000 distinct CDR3 sequences, just under 95% of which appear only once. Study observations and caveats: The peak of CD8+ clonal expansion in Susac was seen in TEMRA cells and active patients.

This CDR3 is built from 12 residues. The germline CDR1 and CDR2 sequences are SGDLS and YYNGEE. Trimming removed 0 bases at V and 9 bases at J, with 7 bases between. The V call is TRBV9, the J call TRBJ2-1; no firm D call. The origin of this receptor is a human donor with Susac syndrome. The sequencing input was CD8+ T cells from PBMCs. The CDR3 bases are TGTGCCAGCAGCGTAGGTAGGAGTGAGCAGTTCTTC. This encodes CASSVGRSEQFF.